What follows describes a single T cell receptor beta chain. Its antigen is not identified. Between the trimmed V and J ends, which lost 0 bases and 7 bases, there was a span of 13 bases. The CDR3 has 16 amino acids. Germline values: CDR1 LGHNA, CDR2 YSLEER. The data belong to a study of cytomegalovirus exposure and HLA in healthy donors. Across the whole study: The roughly 110 validation repertoires used the same platform as the roughly 620 first-cohort repertoires, a later analysis reported. Study results and limitations: Three of the chains that were CMV-associated were confirmed in vitro to be specific for CMV antigens. The tendency of first-cohort TCR clusters to co-occur in the roughly 110 validation repertoires was identified by a subsequent analysis.

The approximately 120-subject validation cohort, separate from the roughly 670-subject first cohort, included the donors. The table came from immunoSEQ multiplex PCR; TCRdb's copy has only in-frame clones and leaves some out. The repertoire holds 250,000 or so clones, with approximately 90% as singletons. The source is a man aged 18 to 30 in good health and CMV-seronegative. The sequencing input was PBMCs. The genes are TRBV4-3 and TRBJ1-6; D is unclear. CDR3 region: CASSQELGAVNSPLHF. DNA for the CDR3: TGCGCCAGCAGCCAAGAGCTGGGCGCTGTAAATTCACCCCTCCACTTT.